The 21 T cell receptor beta chains given below trace back to one sample, sequenced in a study of shared clonotypes between healthy human individuals (dated by TCRdb to about 2020). For the CD8 naive samples, CD45RO-negative cells were positively selected for CCR7, yielding a CD45RA+CCR7+ population from which TemRA cells were excluded. Library generation was performed with the immunoSEQ multiplex PCR assay. TCRdb obtained this table from immuneACCESS and retained in-frame rearrangements with V and J assigned. These tables miss some clones; where compared with another copy, unresolved V genes account for less than half of the shortfall, and the remainder is unexplained. Counted in this sample were around 2,000,000 clones; around 96% of them appeared once. About 1.1% of the sample belongs to the ten largest clones. What was sequenced was naive CD8+ T cells sorted from blood. What this sample's cell subset or site label stands for: CD45RA+CCR7+. These receptors were collected from a man aged 18 to 29 in good health.

The rearrangement links TRBV11-2 to TRBJ2-1; TRBD2 matches 7 bases. The germline gives CDR1 SGHAT, CDR2 FQNNGV. The CDR3 is 13 residues long. V dropped 1 base and J dropped 10; count of bases not matched to a gene: 4. The CDR3 reads CASSLGGGPEQFF. In DNA, the CDR3 is TGTGCCAGCAGCTTAGGGGGGGGTCCAGAGCAGTTCTTC.

This clone was found once. This chain links TRBV7-9 with TRBJ2-1; TRBD1 matches 9 bases. The CDR3 has 15 amino acids. Germline CDR1 SEHNR, CDR2 FQNEAQ (reference sequence). The junction had 7 bases not matched to a gene; V was cut back by 5 bases and J by 5 bases. CDR3: CASSMGQGFHNEQFF. The CDR3 bases are TGTGCCAGCAGCATGGGACAGGGTTTCCACAATGAGCAGTTCTTC.

This chain joins TRBV27 and TRBJ2-1; TRBD2 matches 16 bases. Trimming cost V 3 bases and J 7 bases; bases outside gene matches: 12. The CDR3 contains 19 residues. Germline V gives CDR1 MNHEY, CDR2 SMNVEV (reference sequence). The CDR3: CASSFRRGTSGRDYNEQFF. CDR3 bases: TGTGCCAGCAGTTTTCGCCGGGGGACTAGCGGGAGGGACTATAATGAGCAGTTCTTC.

This clone came up once. The chain recombines TRBV28 with TRBJ2-7, with D unclear. Trimming took 5 bases from V and 2 from J, leaving 19 bases between them. The V gene's germline CDR1 is MDHEN and CDR2 SYDVKM. The CDR3 is 16 residues long. CDR3 coding DNA: TGTGCCAGCAGTCCCACCTGGCAGGTTGGGGCCTACGAGCAGTACTTC. Translation: CASSPTWQVGAYEQYF.

The chain couples TRBV2 to TRBJ2-1, with unresolved D. Germline V lookup: CDR1 SNHLY, CDR2 FYNNEI. V lost 2 bases and J 0 bases, leaving 14 bases between the germline ends. The CDR3 contains 17 residues. This CDR3 reads CASSEMAPFSSYNEQFF. In DNA form, the CDR3 reads TGTGCCAGCAGTGAAATGGCGCCCTTTAGCTCCTACAATGAGCAGTTCTTC.

V usage is TRBV5-1 and J usage is TRBJ2-7; 12 bases fit TRBD2. The germline V gene encodes CDR1 SGHRS and CDR2 YFSETQ. The J segment lost 5 bases and the V segment lost 4 bases, leaving 7 bases of the junction unmatched. There are 15 residues in the CDR3. CDR3 sequence: CASSMRLAGEHEQYF. CDR3 coding DNA: TGCGCCAGCAGCATGCGACTAGCGGGAGAACACGAGCAGTACTTC.

V is TRBV5-6 and J is TRBJ2-5; possibly TRBD2 for D (6 bases). V gave up 4 bases and J gave up 5 bases, with 12 bases separating them. The CDR3 extends over 13 amino acids. Per the germline V gene, CDR1 is SGHDT and CDR2 is YYEEEE. The CDR3 bases are TGTGCCAGCAGCATCCGGGACTGGGAGACCCAGTACTTC. Protein sequence: CASSIRDWETQYF.

The CDR3 reads CASSETYEYSPLHF. The DNA of the CDR3 is TGTGCCAGCAGTGAGACCTATGAATACTCACCCCTCCACTTT. V gene TRBV6-1 combines with J gene TRBJ1-6; D unclear. The CDR3 spans 14 residues. The germline CDR1 and CDR2 sequences are MNHNS and SASEGT. Trimming took 3 bases from V and 10 from J, leaving 13 bases between them.

Comments on this clone: Distinct nucleotide sequences in the sample also encode this CDR3. The chain has TRBV10-2 and TRBJ1-1; D remains unclear. The germline V gene has CDR1 WSHSY and CDR2 SAAADI. This CDR3 comprises 11 residues. Trimming left V 3 bases short and J 11 bases short, with 10 bases between. This CDR3 reads CASSDGGEAFF. As DNA, the CDR3 is TGCGCCAGCAGTGATGGAGGTGAGGCTTTCTTT.

The chain is built from TRBV9 and TRBJ2-7, with D tentatively TRBD1 (5 bases). The CDR3 is made up of 12 amino acids. CDR1 is SGDLS and CDR2 is YYNGEE in the germline V gene. Trimming shortened V by 5 bases and J by 7 bases, and 13 bases separated the two germline ends. The CDR3: CASSESGMEQYF. The CDR3 DNA reads TGTGCCAGCAGTGAATCAGGGATGGAGCAGTACTTC.

This clone came up a few times. The rearrangement uses TRBV28 and TRBJ2-7, with TRBD1 as a possible D gene (6 bases). Germline CDR1 MDHEN, CDR2 SYDVKM. Trimming pared 5 bases from V and 5 bases from J, leaving 16 bases between. This CDR3 is 14 amino acids long. The CDR3 bases are TGTGCCAGCAGTGAGAACAGGGTAGGGGACGAGCAGTACTTC. It codes for CASSENRVGDEQYF. The complete variable domain, with remaining parts taken from reference TRBV28 and TRBJ2-7, reads DVKVTQSSRYLVKRTGEKVFLECVQDMDHENMFWYRQDPGLGLRLIYFSYDVKMKEKGDIPEGYSVSREKKERFSLILESASTNQTSMYLCASSENRVGDEQYFGPGTRLTVT.

This clone was seen a single time. V and J are TRBV10-3 and TRBJ2-7; 8 positions agree with TRBD1. Trimming removed 11 bases from V and 6 bases from J; junction bases left unmatched: 18. The CDR3 sequence is 15 residues long. Germline V gene sequence: CDR1 ENHRY, CDR2 SYGVKD. CDR3 nucleotide sequence: TGTGCCGTCGGAGCCACGGACAGGGTGTTGGGCGAGCAGTACTTC. It translates to CAVGATDRVLGEQYF.

This sequence joins TRBV29-1 and TRBJ2-3; D is unclear. V lost 2 bases and J 0 bases, leaving 9 bases between the germline ends. CDR1 SQVTM and CDR2 ANQGSEA come from the germline V gene. This CDR3 spans 14 amino acids. As DNA, the CDR3 is TGCAGCGTTGAACCGCGTGCTAGCACAGATACGCAGTATTTT. Amino acids: CSVEPRASTDTQYF.

This rearrangement joins TRBV7-2 to TRBJ1-1, with TRBD1 matching over 7 bases. Germline CDR1 is SGHTA and CDR2 is FQGNSA. The junction had 10 bases not matched to a gene; V was cut back by 4 bases and J by 2 bases. The CDR3 runs 16 residues. CDR3 DNA: TGTGCCAGCAGCTATGGACAGGAGCCGTCAAACACTGAAGCTTTCTTT. The encoded protein is CASSYGQEPSNTEAFF.

Concerning this clone: This same CDR3 is encoded by further DNA sequences in the sample. The rearrangement uses TRBV27 and TRBJ1-5; D is possibly TRBD1 (5 bases). CDR1 MNHEY and CDR2 SMNVEV come from the germline V gene (reference sequence). Trimming pared 5 bases from V and 4 bases from J, leaving 12 bases between. This CDR3 has 14 amino acids. CDR3 in amino acids: CASSITGSNQPQHF. CDR3 nucleotide sequence: TGTGCCAGCAGTATAACAGGCTCGAATCAGCCCCAGCATTTT.

The rearrangement joins TRBV29-1 to TRBJ2-2, with a possible D match to TRBD1 (5 bases). Germline V gene data show CDR1 as SQVTM and CDR2 as ANQGSEA. The CDR3 has 16 amino acids. The germline V and J ends were trimmed by 1 base and 8 bases, with 20 bases remaining between them. CDR3 nucleotides: TGCAGCGTTGAAGGGGGCAGGGCCTCTTTAAGGGGGGAGCTGTTTTTT. This sequence encodes CSVEGGRASLRGELFF.

V and J are TRBV5-6 and TRBJ2-1; 7 nucleotides align to TRBD2. Trimming cost V 3 bases and J 6 bases; bases outside gene matches: 6. Per germline, CDR1 SGHDT and CDR2 YYEEEE. The CDR3 has 14 residues. For the CDR3, the DNA is TGTGCCAGCAGCTCCGGCGGGGGACTCAATGAGCAGTTCTTC. It yields the protein CASSSGGGLNEQFF.

The chain is built from TRBV11-2 and TRBJ2-3, with TRBD1 identical over 7 bases. Germline CDR1 SGHAT, CDR2 FQNNGV. CDR3 size: 15 residues. J was trimmed by 3 bases and V by 1 base; bases with no gene match: 4. The CDR3 DNA follows: TGTGCCAGCAGCTTAGCGGGACAGAGTACAGATACGCAGTATTTT. It translates to CASSLAGQSTDTQYF.

Concerning this clone itself: The same CDR3 arises from other DNA sequences in this sample as well. The CDR3 region is CASSLLTGGRETQYF. The CDR3 nucleotides are TGTGCCAGCAGCTTATTAACGGGGGGGCGAGAGACCCAGTACTTC. The rearrangement joins TRBV7-9 to TRBJ2-5, with 8 nucleotides matching TRBD2. Per germline, CDR1 SEHNR and CDR2 FQNEAQ (reference sequence). The CDR3 has 15 amino acids. Trimming at V came to 2 bases and at J to 4 bases, leaving 6 bases not matched to a gene.

V is TRBV27 and J is TRBJ2-7; no clear D gene. Germline CDR1 MNHEY, CDR2 SMNVEV (reference sequence). Trimming left V 3 bases short and J 2 bases short, with 17 bases between. The CDR3 spans 16 residues. The CDR3 spells CASSFSTPDSTYEQYF. DNA of the CDR3: TGTGCCAGCAGTTTCTCAACTCCTGACTCGACCTACGAGCAGTACTTC.

This chain links TRBV14 with TRBJ1-1; 7 positions agree with TRBD1. Trimming took 4 bases from V and 1 from J; bases not matched to a gene: 3. CDR1 and CDR2 from the germline V gene are SGHDN and FVKESK. The CDR3 totals 14 residues. For the CDR3, the DNA is TGTGCCAGCAGCCCCAGGACAGGGAACACTGAAGCTTTCTTT. Its protein is CASSPRTGNTEAFF.